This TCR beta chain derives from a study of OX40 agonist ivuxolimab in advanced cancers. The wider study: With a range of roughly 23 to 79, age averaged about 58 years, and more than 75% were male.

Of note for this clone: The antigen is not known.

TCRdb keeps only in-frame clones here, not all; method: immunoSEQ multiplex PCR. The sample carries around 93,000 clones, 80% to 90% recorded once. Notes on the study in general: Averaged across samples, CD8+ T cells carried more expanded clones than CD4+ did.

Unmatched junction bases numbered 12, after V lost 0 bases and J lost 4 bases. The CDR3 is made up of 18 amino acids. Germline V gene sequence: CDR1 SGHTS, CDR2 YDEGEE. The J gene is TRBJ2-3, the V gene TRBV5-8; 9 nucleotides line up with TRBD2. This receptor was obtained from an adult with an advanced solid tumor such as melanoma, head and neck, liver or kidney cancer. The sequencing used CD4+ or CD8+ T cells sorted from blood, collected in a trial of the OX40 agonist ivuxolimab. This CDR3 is CASSLGFSGSSPSDTQYF. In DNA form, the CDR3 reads TGTGCCAGCAGCTTGGGATTTAGCGGGAGCTCTCCTTCAGATACGCAGTATTTT.